The 30 T cell receptor beta chains reported below all come from one sample, sequenced in a study of human T cells and chemical hapten exposure. The time point was: healthy volunteer bleed at 2 weeks. Total RNA was isolated from whole blood that had not been fractionated. MiXCR, run by TCRdb on the RACE reads, gives a single entry per CDR3 protein. Of around 130,000 distinct CDR3 sequences detected, roughly 9.5% appear once; the ten largest clones hold roughly 1.8%. The sequencing input was whole blood. These receptors came from a male donor in good health. Some clones in this sample may be carry-over from other donors' samples.

Ten or more counts support this clonotype. The chain couples TRBV6-5 to TRBJ2-7; 10 positions match TRBD1. From germline, CDR1 is MNHEY and CDR2 SVGAGI. Losses at the gene ends were 1 base for V and 5 bases for J; bases not matched to a gene: 5. The CDR3 has 15 amino acids. This CDR3 reads CASSYFRQGANEQYF. In DNA form, the CDR3 reads TGTGCCAGCAGTTACTTTAGACAGGGGGCGAACGAGCAGTACTTC.

The table lists this clonotype with many counts. The chain combines TRBV7-2 with TRBJ1-5, with D unresolved. Germline CDR1 SGHTA, CDR2 FQGNSA. The V and J ends lost 3 bases and 4 bases respectively, with 16 bases between them. The CDR3 covers 16 residues. CDR3 in DNA: TGTGCCAGCAGCTTTGCATGGGTCGGGTTGAATCAGCCCCAGCATTTT. Protein: CASSFAWVGLNQPQHF.

The V gene is TRBV10-3, the J gene TRBJ1-6; D is possibly TRBD1 (6 bases). The germline V gene encodes CDR1 ENHRY and CDR2 SYGVKD. CDR3 length: 15 residues. V was cut by 6 bases and J by 7 bases, with 16 bases left in between. Here the CDR3 reads CAIREQGQPNSPLHF. The CDR3 DNA follows: TGTGCCATCAGAGAACAAGGACAGCCAAATTCACCCCTCCACTTT.

This clonotype was seen many times. The V gene is TRBV5-1, the J gene TRBJ2-7; perhaps D is TRBD1 or TRBD2 (5 bases each). Germline values: CDR1 SGHRS, CDR2 YFSETQ. CDR3 size: 14 residues. The V end lost 4 bases, the J end lost 3 bases, and 14 bases lay between the germline ends. In DNA form, the CDR3 reads TGCGCCAGCAGCAGCCGGGGCCCCCACTACGAGCAGTACTTC. It yields the protein CASSSRGPHYEQYF.

The rearrangement uses TRBV4-3 and TRBJ1-2, with D hard to call. V shed 1 base and J shed 2 bases, with 8 bases lying between them. The CDR3 contains 14 residues. CDR1 LGHNA and CDR2 YSLEER come from the germline V gene. The CDR3 loop reads CASSQVAVNYGYTF. The CDR3 DNA reads as TGCGCCAGCAGCCAAGTGGCAGTGAACTATGGCTACACCTTC.

This clonotype was detected only a few times. The rearrangement links TRBV20-1 to TRBJ2-1, with D unresolved. Germline CDR1 DFQATT, CDR2 SNEGSKA (reference sequence). The CDR3 loop spans 17 amino acids. Trimming cost V 1 base and J 0 bases, with 16 bases left between them. DNA for the CDR3: TGCAGTGCTAGAGGTATTGCGGCGGAGATCTCCTACAATGAGCAGTTCTTC. Translating gives CSARGIAAEISYNEQFF.

This clonotype was seen more than once but under ten times. The chain carries TRBV20-1 and TRBJ1-2, with D perhaps matching TRBD1 (5 bases). Trimming left V 5 bases short and J 6 bases short, with 19 bases between. The germline V gene has CDR1 DFQATT and CDR2 SNEGSKA (reference sequence). The CDR3 runs 14 residues. The CDR3: CSALPGGVVDGYTF. The CDR3 bases are TGCAGTGCTCTCCCTGGGGGGGTGGTGGATGGCTACACCTTC.

This clonotype came up many times. The gene calls are TRBV2 and TRBJ2-5; D remains ambiguous. Trimming cost V 4 bases and J 2 bases, with 8 bases left between them. CDR3 length equals 13 residues. Germline V lookup: CDR1 SNHLY, CDR2 FYNNEI. In nucleotides, the CDR3 is TGTGCCAGCAGTGTCGCTGATCAAGAGACCCAGTACTTC. Translation: CASSVADQETQYF.

This clonotype was seen at least ten times. The chain couples TRBV5-5 to TRBJ2-3, with D unclear. The V gene lost 0 bases and the J gene lost 0 bases, with 11 bases spanning the gap. CDR1 is SGHKS, CDR2 YYEKEE, per germline (reference sequence). The CDR3 runs 16 residues. The CDR3 nucleotides are TGTGCCAGCAGCTTGGACGCGGTAACTAGCACAGATACGCAGTATTTT. Translated: CASSLDAVTSTDTQYF.

The V and J genes are TRBV9 and TRBJ2-7, with 9 bases matching TRBD1. This CDR3 comprises 15 residues. V trimming: 0 bases; J trimming: 5 bases; junction bases outside the gene matches: 6. The germline V gene has CDR1 SGDLS and CDR2 YYNGEE. The CDR3 DNA follows: TGTGCCAGCAGCGTAGTGGGGACAGGGATGGACGAGCAGTACTTC. Its translation: CASSVVGTGMDEQYF.

This clonotype occurred a few times. V usage is TRBV12-3 or TRBV12-4 and J usage is TRBJ2-6, with TRBD2 matching over 11 bases. After removal of 7 bases from V and 2 bases from J, the junction contained 13 bases not matched to a gene. There are 19 residues in the CDR3. The CDR3 DNA follows: TGTGCCAGCATCAGTCCCGGGACTAGCGGTTCCCCTGGGGCCAACGTCCTGACTTTC. Its protein is CASISPGTSGSPGANVLTF.

As to this clonotype: With a much larger clone just one base away, this may be a read error. V is TRBV5-1 and J is TRBJ1-1; 7 nucleotides match TRBD1. Germline V gives CDR1 SGHRS, CDR2 YFSETQ. The length of the CDR3 is 18 residues. This chain's CDR3 is CANSLRQGSEVLGTEAFF. CDR3 nucleotide sequence: TGCGCCAACAGCCTACGACAGGGAAGTGAAGTACTGGGCACTGAAGCTTTCTTT.

This clonotype was found a few times. J is TRBJ1-5 and V is TRBV28, with D maybe TRBD1 (6 bases). The V gene's germline CDR1 is MDHEN and CDR2 SYDVKM. This CDR3 contains 15 residues. V dropped 3 bases and J dropped 3 bases, with 12 bases sitting between them. As DNA, the CDR3 is TGTGCCAGCAGTTTCCCAGGGGCAATCAATCAGCCCCAGCATTTT. Protein product: CASSFPGAINQPQHF. The full variable domain, completed using reference TRBV28 and TRBJ1-5, is DVKVTQSSRYLVKRTGEKVFLECVQDMDHENMFWYRQDPGLGLRLIYFSYDVKMKEKGDIPEGYSVSREKKERFSLILESASTNQTSMYLCASSFPGAINQPQHFGDGTRLSIL.

This clonotype has only a few counts. The J gene is TRBJ1-5, the V gene TRBV19, with D possibly TRBD1 on 5 matching bases. This CDR3 contains 14 residues. V shed 9 bases and J shed 1 base, with 13 bases lying between them. Looked up from germline, CDR1 is LNHDA and CDR2 is SQIVND (reference sequence). CDR3 loop: CASWGGDSNQPQHF. The CDR3 bases are TGTGCCAGCTGGGGGGGTGACAGCAATCAGCCCCAGCATTTT.

This rearrangement joins TRBV12-3 or TRBV12-4 to TRBJ1-2; D call uncertain. The CDR3 consists of 14 residues. The ends were cut back, 4 bases at V and 4 bases at J, with 13 bases in the middle. In DNA form, the CDR3 reads TGTGCCAGCAGTTCCAGACACACCAGCTATGGCTACACCTTC. Translated, it gives CASSSRHTSYGYTF.

This clonotype was detected only a few times. The chain links TRBV20-1 to TRBJ1-1, with TRBD1 matching over 8 bases. V trimming: 5 bases; J trimming: 5 bases; junction bases outside the gene matches: 10. Germline CDR1 DFQATT, CDR2 SNEGSKA (reference sequence). CDR3 size: 14 residues. The DNA for the CDR3 is TGCAGTGCTGATCCTACCGACAGGGGTACTGAAGCTTTCTTT. Protein sequence: CSADPTDRGTEAFF.

The chain recombines TRBV7-9 with TRBJ1-3; D unclear. The CDR3 is made up of 16 amino acids. V lost 4 bases to trimming and J lost 10 bases, with 23 bases between them. The germline V gene encodes CDR1 SEHNR and CDR2 FQNEAQ (reference sequence). The CDR3 loop reads CASSSVEDSLKGTIYF. The CDR3 nucleotides read TGTGCCAGCAGCTCGGTAGAAGATTCCTTAAAAGGGACCATATATTTT.

This clonotype was found a few times. V gene TRBV7-2 combines with J gene TRBJ2-5; possibly TRBD2 for D (6 bases). The CDR3 has 15 amino acids. CDR1 SGHTA and CDR2 FQGNSA come from the germline V gene. Between the trimmed V and J ends, which lost 5 bases and 1 base, there was a span of 14 bases. CDR3 region: CASSLVRGPQETQYF. The CDR3 region has the DNA TGTGCCAGCAGCCTGGTGCGGGGTCCCCAAGAGACCCAGTACTTC. Together with reference TRBV7-2 and TRBJ2-5, the CDR3 gives the full variable domain: GAGVSQSPSNKVTEKGKDVELRCDPISGHTALYWYRQSLGQGLEFLIYFQGNSAPDKSGLPSDRFSAERTGGSVSTLTIQRTQQEDSAVYLCASSLVRGPQETQYFGPGTRLLVL.

This clonotype was recorded at least ten times. The V gene is TRBV4-3, the J gene TRBJ1-6; D call uncertain. CDR1 LGHNA and CDR2 YSLEER come from the germline V gene. The V and J ends lost 3 bases and 0 bases respectively, with 15 bases between them. The CDR3 is made up of 18 amino acids. CDR3 amino acids: CASSHDAGASSYNSPLHF. Written as DNA, the CDR3 is TGCGCCAGCAGCCATGATGCAGGCGCAAGCTCCTATAATTCACCCCTCCACTTT.

The genes are TRBV19 and TRBJ1-4; D remains ambiguous. Germline CDR1 is LNHDA and CDR2 is SQIVND (reference sequence). This CDR3 is built from 16 residues. V lost 4 bases and J lost 0, with 12 bases in between. The CDR3 here is CASSTRNSATNEKLFF. DNA of the CDR3: TGTGCCAGTAGTACCAGAAACAGTGCAACTAATGAAAAACTGTTTTTT.

This clonotype was picked up many times. DNA of the CDR3: TGCAGCGCGGCGTTGGGTTACAATGAGCAGTTCTTC. Translation: CSAALGYNEQFF. The chain couples TRBV29-1 to TRBJ2-1; no definite D call. Trimming pared 7 bases from V and 4 bases from J, leaving 11 bases between. This CDR3 contains 12 residues. CDR1 is SQVTM and CDR2 is ANQGSEA in the germline V gene.

The chain uses TRBV6-4 and TRBJ2-3; 7 nucleotides match TRBD2. Trimming removed 5 bases from V and 1 base from J; junction bases left unmatched: 0. Germline CDR1 reads MRHNA; CDR2 reads SNTAGT. This CDR3 spans 13 amino acids. This CDR3 is CASSTSGTDTQYF. CDR3 nucleotides: TGTGCCAGCAGTACTAGCGGCACAGATACGCAGTATTTT.

This clonotype was observed many times. The chain has TRBV6-1 and TRBJ2-3; perhaps D is TRBD1 or TRBD2 (6 bases each). The germline CDR1 and CDR2 sequences are MNHNS and SASEGT. Trimming stripped 3 bases from V and 1 base from J, with 8 bases between. This CDR3 spans 14 amino acids. Here the CDR3 DNA reads TGTGCCAGCAGTGAGGGGGGCCGCACAGATACGCAGTATTTT. This codes for CASSEGGRTDTQYF.

By share, this clonotype ranks as medium-sized. The genes are TRBV20-1 and TRBJ2-3; TRBD1 might be the D (5 bases). Germline loops: CDR1 DFQATT, CDR2 SNEGSKA (reference sequence). Trimming took off 6 bases at V and 3 bases at J, with 16 bases between the two ends. This CDR3 has 14 residues. Here the CDR3 reads CSAMQGPLTDTQYF. The CDR3 DNA follows: TGCAGTGCAATGCAGGGCCCTCTTACAGATACGCAGTATTTT.

The CDR3 sequence: CASVDRANEQFF. The CDR3 DNA reads as TGTGCCAGCGTGGACAGGGCGAATGAGCAGTTCTTC. The rearrangement links TRBV6-5 to TRBJ2-1; 8 bases map to TRBD1. Germline CDR1 and CDR2: MNHEY and SVGAGI. With V trimmed by 8 bases and J by 7 bases, 4 bases remained unmatched. The CDR3 length is 12 residues.

A few counts support this clonotype. The gene calls are TRBV19 and TRBJ2-5, with 7 bases identical to TRBD2. The CDR3 is made up of 15 amino acids. V trimming: 3 bases; J trimming: 3 bases; junction bases outside the gene matches: 7. Per germline, CDR1 LNHDA and CDR2 SQIVND (reference sequence). The CDR3 bases are TGTGCCAGTAGTATCTATCTAGCGGCCGAAGAGACCCAGTACTTC. Residues: CASSIYLAAEETQYF.

This clonotype was seen more than once but under ten times. V and J are TRBV12-5 and TRBJ2-1; 7 bases agree with TRBD2. Germline V gives CDR1 LGHNT, CDR2 FRNRAP. Trimming at V came to 4 bases and at J to 4 bases, leaving 7 bases not matched to a gene. The CDR3 loop spans 15 amino acids. The CDR3 is CASGSPAGPYNEQFF. The CDR3 DNA reads TGTGCTAGTGGTTCCCCAGCGGGACCGTACAATGAGCAGTTCTTC.

The V gene is TRBV7-8, the J gene TRBJ1-2; D uncertain. This CDR3 has 16 amino acids. Looked up from germline, CDR1 is SGHVS and CDR2 is FQNEAQ. V was pared by 5 bases and J by 0 bases, with 16 bases between. The CDR3 nucleotides read TGTGCCAGCAGCATCAGACCGGGCCGCACTAACTATGGCTACACCTTC. As protein: CASSIRPGRTNYGYTF.

There are a few counts of this clonotype. The rearrangement uses TRBV20-1 and TRBJ2-1; perhaps TRBD2 as D (5 bases). This CDR3 has 15 amino acids. Trimming removed 3 bases from V and 0 bases from J, with 12 bases in between. The germline gives CDR1 DFQATT, CDR2 SNEGSKA (reference sequence). CDR3 sequence reads: CSASGVPSSYNEQFF. The CDR3 DNA reads TGCAGTGCTAGCGGGGTGCCGAGCTCCTACAATGAGCAGTTCTTC.

In its sample, this clonotype was seen many times. CDR3: CSVGAGGRGGEQFF. CDR3 coding DNA: TGCAGCGTTGGAGCGGGAGGACGGGGCGGGGAGCAGTTCTTC. The chain couples TRBV29-1 to TRBJ2-1, with 9 positions matching TRBD2. The CDR3 is made up of 14 amino acids. V shed 4 bases, J shed 10 bases, and the junction held 11 bases outside the gene matches. CDR1 and CDR2 from the germline V gene are SQVTM and ANQGSEA.